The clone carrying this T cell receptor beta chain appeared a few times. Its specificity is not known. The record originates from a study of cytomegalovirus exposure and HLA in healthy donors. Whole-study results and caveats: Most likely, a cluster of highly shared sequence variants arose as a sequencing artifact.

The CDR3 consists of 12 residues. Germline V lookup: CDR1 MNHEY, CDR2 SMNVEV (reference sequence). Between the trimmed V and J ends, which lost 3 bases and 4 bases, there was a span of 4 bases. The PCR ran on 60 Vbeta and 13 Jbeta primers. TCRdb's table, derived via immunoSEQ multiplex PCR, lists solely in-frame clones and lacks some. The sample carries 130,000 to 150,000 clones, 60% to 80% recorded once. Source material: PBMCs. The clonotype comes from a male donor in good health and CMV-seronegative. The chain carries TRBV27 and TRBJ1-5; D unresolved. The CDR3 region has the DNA TGTGCCAGCAGTTTCCCTAATCAGCCCCAGCATTTT. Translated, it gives CASSFPNQPQHF.